This passage covers 28 T cell receptor beta chains from one sample sequenced in a study of T cells in Graves' hyperthyroidism and ophthalmopathy. Amplified regions were TCR beta CDR3 sequences from RNA transcripts. The TCR CDR3 was amplified in a first-round RT-PCR using the HTBI primer set. TCRdb re-called the multiplex PCR reads through MiXCR, storing one row per CDR3 protein. The table records a few hundred thousand distinct CDR3 sequences, 15% of them present only once. Sequences were obtained from blood. These receptors all come from a young woman with Graves' hyperthyroidism.

The chain uses TRBV24-1 and TRBJ2-3, with TRBD2 identical over 7 bases. J was trimmed by 2 bases and V by 7 bases; bases with no gene match: 5. CDR1 and CDR2 (germline): KGHDR, SFDVKD. The CDR3 has 14 amino acids. This CDR3 is CATRGEGLTDTQYF. In DNA form, the CDR3 reads TGTGCCACCAGGGGGGAGGGCCTCACAGATACGCAGTATTTT.

This clonotype has at least ten counts. The CDR3 loop is CASSPGTSVPDTQYF. The CDR3 bases are TGTGCCAGCTCTCCCGGGACTAGCGTCCCAGATACGCAGTATTTT. The chain links TRBV7-2 to TRBJ2-3, with 10 bases fitting TRBD2. Per germline, CDR1 SGHTA and CDR2 FQGNSA. CDR3 length: 15 residues. V lost 8 bases, J lost 4 bases, and 9 bases stayed unmatched. Looking up the rest from reference TRBV7-2 and TRBJ2-3 gives the full variable domain: GAGVSQSPSNKVTEKGKDVELRCDPISGHTALYWYRQSLGQGLEFLIYFQGNSAPDKSGLPSDRFSAERTGGSVSTLTIQRTQQEDSAVYLCASSPGTSVPDTQYFGPGTRLTVL.

There are many counts of this clonotype. V gene TRBV30 combines with J gene TRBJ2-3; 8 bases match TRBD2. CDR1 and CDR2 (germline): GTSNPN, SVGIG (reference sequence). Unmatched junction bases numbered 5, after V lost 1 base and J lost 2 bases. The CDR3 sequence is 15 residues long. This CDR3 is CAWSEGLAVTDTQYF. CDR3 coding DNA: TGTGCCTGGAGTGAAGGACTAGCAGTCACAGATACGCAGTATTTT.

This clonotype occurred many times. The chain carries TRBV20-1 and TRBJ2-3; 9 bases align to TRBD1. Germline V CDR1 and CDR2: DFQATT, SNEGSKA (reference sequence). J lost 0 bases, V lost 3 bases, and 13 bases had no gene match. This CDR3 region has 18 residues. CDR3 bases: TGCAGTGCTAGTCCAATACCGGGACAGGGCACTAGCACAGATACGCAGTATTTT. Translating it yields CSASPIPGQGTSTDTQYF.

This clonotype was seen many times. The chain links TRBV28 to TRBJ2-1, with D perhaps TRBD1 or TRBD2 (5 bases each). V was shortened by 2 bases and J by 10 bases, with 9 bases between the two germline ends. Per the germline V gene, CDR1 is MDHEN and CDR2 is SYDVKM. This CDR3 region has 12 residues. The CDR3 DNA is TGTGCCAGCAGTTTAGCCGGGACCGAGCAGTTCTTC. This gives the protein CASSLAGTEQFF.

In its sample, this clonotype was seen many times. The CDR3: CASSIDRGLLNEQFF. The CDR3, as DNA: TGTGCCAGCAGTATCGACAGGGGGCTTCTAAATGAGCAGTTCTTC. V is TRBV28 and J is TRBJ2-1, with 10 bases aligning to TRBD1. In germline, CDR1 is MDHEN, CDR2 SYDVKM. After removal of 5 bases from V and 7 bases from J, the junction contained 8 bases not matched to a gene. The CDR3 runs 15 residues.

There are a few counts of this clonotype. V gene TRBV3-1 combines with J gene TRBJ2-7; the match to TRBD1 covers 8 bases. CDR3 length equals 14 residues. Germline CDR1 LGHDT, CDR2 YNNKEL (reference sequence). V trimming: 1 base; J trimming: 6 bases; junction bases outside the gene matches: 5. CDR3 sequence (DNA): TGTGCCAGCAGCCAAGTGGACAGGGTCGGCGAGCAGTACTTC. Translating gives CASSQVDRVGEQYF.

This clonotype was seen at least ten times. The chain couples TRBV12-3 or TRBV12-4 to TRBJ2-1; TRBD2 agrees at 8 bases. With V trimmed by 6 bases and J by 8 bases, 6 bases remained unmatched. This CDR3 region has 13 residues. CDR3 DNA sequence: TGTGCCAGCAGAAGGACTAGCAATGATGAGCAGTTCTTC. Protein sequence: CASRRTSNDEQFF.

This clonotype was seen more than once but under ten times. This sequence joins TRBV18 and TRBJ2-7; 10 bases match TRBD1. The V gene's germline CDR1 is KGHSH and CDR2 LQKENI. The CDR3 runs 14 residues. V lost 6 bases, J lost 7 bases, and 9 bases stayed unmatched. The CDR3 sequence: CASSLDRGTKEQYF. In nucleotides, the CDR3 is TGTGCCAGCTCCTTGGACAGGGGGACGAAGGAGCAGTACTTC.

This clonotype was seen more than once but under ten times. The J gene is TRBJ1-1, the V gene TRBV3-1, with a possible D match to TRBD1 (5 bases). From germline, CDR1 is LGHDT and CDR2 YNNKEL (reference sequence). The length of the CDR3 is 16 residues. Trimming took off 2 bases at V and 2 bases at J, with 15 bases between the two ends. CDR3 region: CASSQRGYRTNTEAFF. CDR3 DNA: TGTGCCAGCAGCCAAAGGGGATACAGGACTAACACTGAAGCTTTCTTT.

This clonotype was seen many times. CDR3 sequence: CAWSRGNQETQYF. CDR3 in DNA: TGTGCCTGGAGTAGAGGGAACCAAGAGACCCAGTACTTC. V usage is TRBV30 and J usage is TRBJ2-5; the D gene is possibly TRBD2 (5 bases). Looked up from germline, CDR1 is GTSNPN and CDR2 is SVGIG (reference sequence). The CDR3 consists of 13 residues. Between the trimmed V and J ends, which lost 2 bases and 0 bases, there was a span of 7 bases.

This clonotype was seen at least ten times. This sequence joins TRBV12-3 or TRBV12-4 and TRBJ1-2, with D possibly matching TRBD1 (5 bases). There are 13 residues in the CDR3. The V end lost 4 bases, the J end lost 8 bases, and 14 bases lay between the germline ends. The DNA for the CDR3 is TGTGCCAGCAGTTGGACGGAGGGACTGGGCTACACCTTC. Its protein product is CASSWTEGLGYTF.

As concerns this clonotype: This may be a read error: a much more frequent sequence differs by one nucleotide. The chain employs TRBV11-2 and TRBJ2-7; D is unresolved. The CDR3 runs to 13 residues. The germline V gene encodes CDR1 SGHAT and CDR2 FQNNGV. V dropped 4 bases and J dropped 2 bases, with 9 bases sitting between them. The CDR3 spells CASSYAQTYEQYF. In DNA form, the CDR3 reads TGTGCCAGCAGCTATGCGCAAACCTACGAGCAGTACTTC.

This clonotype was counted ten times or more. CDR3 sequence: CASRSTSGRNTGELFF. In DNA form, the CDR3 reads TGTGCCAGCAGGAGCACTAGCGGGAGGAACACCGGGGAGCTGTTTTTT. The chain recombines TRBV6-1 with TRBJ2-2; 11 bases agree with TRBD2. The CDR3 is 16 residues long. J was trimmed by 1 base and V by 6 bases; bases with no gene match: 4. CDR1 is MNHNS and CDR2 is SASEGT in the germline V gene.

In its sample, this clonotype was seen many times. The chain employs TRBV28 and TRBJ2-5, with D perhaps being TRBD1 or TRBD2 (5 bases each). V was trimmed by 6 bases and J by 5 bases, leaving 10 bases between them. The germline V gene has CDR1 MDHEN and CDR2 SYDVKM. The CDR3 consists of 12 residues. The CDR3 spells CASRRRDETQYF. The CDR3 region has the DNA TGTGCCAGCAGGAGAAGGGACGAGACCCAGTACTTC.

This clonotype turned up a few times. The V call is TRBV9, the J call TRBJ2-1; D unclear. The germline CDR1 and CDR2 sequences are SGDLS and YYNGEE. V was pared by 0 bases and J by 2 bases, with 9 bases between. This CDR3 comprises 15 residues. The CDR3 spells CASSVARAAYNEQFF. The DNA of the CDR3 is TGTGCCAGCAGCGTAGCTCGGGCAGCCTACAATGAGCAGTTCTTC.

This clonotype has a handful of counts. The rearrangement links TRBV5-5 to TRBJ1-5, with D unclear. The CDR3 has 14 amino acids. The V gene lost 2 bases and the J gene lost 8 bases, with 14 bases spanning the gap. CDR1 is SGHKS and CDR2 is YYEKEE in the germline V gene (reference sequence). The CDR3 DNA sequence: TGTGCCAGCAGCTTCGTCGCTACATGGGAGCCCCAGCATTTT. Translating it yields CASSFVATWEPQHF.

This clonotype was observed many times. The chain carries TRBV7-6 and TRBJ2-3; D is possibly TRBD2 (6 bases). Germline V lookup: CDR1 SGHVS, CDR2 FNYEAQ. The CDR3 has 15 amino acids. V shed 0 bases and J shed 1 base, with 8 bases lying between them. Here the CDR3 reads CASSLASGGTDTQYF. CDR3 bases: TGTGCCAGCAGCTTAGCTAGCGGAGGCACAGATACGCAGTATTTT.

The J gene is TRBJ2-1, the V gene TRBV12-5; TRBD2 matches at 9 bases. The germline CDR1 and CDR2 sequences are LGHNT and FRNRAP. The J segment lost 5 bases and the V segment lost 7 bases, leaving 12 bases of the junction unmatched. CDR3 size: 16 residues. The CDR3 bases are TGTGCTAGTGCCACCTCAGCTAGCGGGGTTAACAATGAGCAGTTCTTC. Translated: CASATSASGVNNEQFF.

This clonotype was seen repeatedly, ten times or more. The rearrangement links TRBV24-1 to TRBJ2-3; the match to TRBD2 covers 9 bases. The CDR3 totals 17 residues. V shed 1 base, J shed 0 bases, and the junction held 4 bases outside the gene matches. The germline CDR1 and CDR2 sequences are KGHDR and SFDVKD. CDR3 residues: CATSDFAGGSSTDTQYF. CDR3 in DNA: TGTGCCACCAGTGATTTCGCGGGAGGGTCCAGCACAGATACGCAGTATTTT.

The sample holds many counts of this clonotype. The rearrangement joins TRBV7-9 to TRBJ2-1; D may correspond to TRBD1 or TRBD2 (5 bases each). V dropped 0 bases and J dropped 0 bases, with 9 bases sitting between them. CDR3 length equals 16 residues. Germline V CDR1 and CDR2: SEHNR, FQNEAQ (reference sequence). The CDR3 reads CASSLAEGFSYNEQFF. The CDR3 region has the DNA TGTGCCAGCAGCTTAGCTGAGGGGTTCTCCTACAATGAGCAGTTCTTC.

The V gene is TRBV5-1, the J gene TRBJ2-1; D is tentatively TRBD1 or TRBD2 (5 bases each). Trimming shortened V by 4 bases and J by 2 bases, and 10 bases separated the two germline ends. This CDR3 spans 14 amino acids. Per the germline V gene, CDR1 is SGHRS and CDR2 is YFSETQ. As DNA, the CDR3 is TGCGCCAGCAGCATCCGGGACCCCTACAATGAGCAGTTCTTC. This encodes CASSIRDPYNEQFF.

This clonotype came up many times. V usage is TRBV12-3 or TRBV12-4 and J usage is TRBJ2-1, with D perhaps TRBD2 (5 bases). Trimming shortened V by 2 bases and J by 9 bases, and 8 bases separated the two germline ends. The CDR3 totals 12 residues. The CDR3 DNA follows: TGTGCCAGCAGTTTACCGGGGAGTGAGCAGTTCTTC. Protein sequence: CASSLPGSEQFF.

This clonotype was seen at least ten times. CDR3 DNA sequence: TGTGCCAGCAGCCGCCCCGGGACAGGGCTAGAGACCCAGTACTTC. Translation: CASSRPGTGLETQYF. This chain connects TRBV28 to TRBJ2-5; 9 bases line up with TRBD1. CDR1 and CDR2 from the germline V gene are MDHEN and SYDVKM. Unmatched junction bases numbered 9, after V lost 6 bases and J lost 4 bases. The CDR3 extends over 15 amino acids. Together with reference TRBV28 and TRBJ2-5, the CDR3 gives the full variable domain: DVKVTQSSRYLVKRTGEKVFLECVQDMDHENMFWYRQDPGLGLRLIYFSYDVKMKEKGDIPEGYSVSREKKERFSLILESASTNQTSMYLCASSRPGTGLETQYFGPGTRLLVL.

The chain links TRBV20-1 to TRBJ2-3; TRBD1 agrees at 7 bases. This CDR3 has 15 amino acids. J lost 2 bases, V lost 0 bases, and 5 bases had no gene match. Germline values: CDR1 DFQATT, CDR2 SNEGSKA (reference sequence). The CDR3 coding sequence is TGCAGTGCTAGAGAGCCGGGACAGAACACAGATACGCAGTATTTT. Its translation is CSAREPGQNTDTQYF.

V is TRBV5-6 and J is TRBJ1-4; D ambiguous. The germline V gene encodes CDR1 SGHDT and CDR2 YYEEEE. The germline V and J ends were trimmed by 1 base and 0 bases, with 13 bases remaining between them. The CDR3 runs 17 residues. The CDR3 DNA reads TGTGCCAGCAGCTTGCGGCAAAGTGGGGCAACTAATGAAAAACTGTTTTTT. This encodes CASSLRQSGATNEKLFF. Full variable domain (missing parts from reference TRBV5-6 and TRBJ1-4): DAGVTQSPTHLIKTRGQQVTLRCSPKSGHDTVSWYQQALGQGPQFIFQYYEEEERQRGNFPDRFSGHQFPNYSSELNVNALLLGDSALYLCASSLRQSGATNEKLFFGSGTQLSVL.

This sequence joins TRBV27 and TRBJ1-2; D is uncertain. Per the germline V gene, CDR1 is MNHEY and CDR2 is SMNVEV (reference sequence). The CDR3 runs to 13 residues. Trimming stripped 3 bases from V and 8 bases from J, with 13 bases between. The CDR3 region is CASSFSLTGGYTF. In nucleotides, the CDR3 is TGTGCCAGCAGTTTTAGTCTGACGGGAGGCTACACCTTC.

This clonotype showed up just a few times. This chain connects TRBV6-1 to TRBJ2-3, with D perhaps TRBD2 (5 bases). In germline, CDR1 is MNHNS, CDR2 SASEGT. The CDR3 loop spans 16 amino acids. Trimming took off 7 bases at V and 0 bases at J, with 17 bases between the two ends. The DNA of the CDR3 is TGTGCCAGCACCCGAGGGTGGGCGGCTAGCACAGATACGCAGTATTTT. Translated: CASTRGWAASTDTQYF.